These 10 T cell receptor beta chains originate from one sample sequenced in a study of T cell responses to AZD1222 COVID-19 vaccine. The data were produced by immunoSEQ multiplex PCR, yet TCRdb's version contains in-frame clones alone and is incomplete. The sample contains roughly 180,000 clones, about 93% of which appear only once. The source was peripheral blood, collected on day 0 of AZD1222 vaccination. These receptors came from an adult in good health.

The chain couples TRBV6-5 to TRBJ1-4; D is undetermined. The V end lost 6 bases, the J end lost 7 bases, and 15 bases lay between the germline ends. The CDR3 is 14 amino acids. Germline V CDR1 and CDR2: MNHEY, SVGAGI. CDR3 sequence (DNA): TGTGCCAGCAGGGAGTCCCGAGGTATTGAAAAACTGTTTTTT. It translates to CASRESRGIEKLFF.

The chain is built from TRBV2 and TRBJ1-2; possible D gene TRBD1, 6 bases. Trimming cost V 1 base and J 9 bases, with 15 bases left between them. Germline V gene data show CDR1 as SNHLY and CDR2 as FYNNEI. The CDR3 is 14 residues long. The DNA for the CDR3 is TGTGCCAGCAGTGAAGTCGGGGGAACAGGGAGCTACACCTTC. Its translation: CASSEVGGTGSYTF.

This clone was observed a single time. CDR3: CASSLTRRGLEAFF. The CDR3 nucleotides read TGTGCCAGCAGTTTAACCCGCCGGGGGCTTGAAGCTTTCTTT. The chain employs TRBV28 and TRBJ1-1; a possible D gene is TRBD1 (6 bases). V lost 2 bases, J lost 7 bases, and 14 bases lay in between. CDR1 and CDR2 (germline): MDHEN, SYDVKM. The CDR3 is made up of 14 amino acids.

The V gene is TRBV5-1, the J gene TRBJ2-1; no firm D call. This CDR3 comprises 12 residues. Germline values: CDR1 SGHRS, CDR2 YFSETQ. Trimming cost V 2 bases and J 9 bases, with 9 bases left between them. CDR3 region: CASSLIVGEQFF. DNA of the CDR3: TGCGCCAGCAGCTTAATTGTGGGTGAGCAGTTCTTC.

The chain employs TRBV4-2 and TRBJ2-3, with D perhaps matching TRBD2 (5 bases). V lost 2 bases and J lost 1, with 13 bases in between. The CDR3 is made up of 16 amino acids. Germline CDR1 and CDR2: LGHNA and YNFKEQ. The CDR3 nucleotides read TGTGCCAGCAGCCAACAACTAGAGGGTGGCACAGATACGCAGTATTTT. This translates into CASSQQLEGGTDTQYF.

In this sample, this clone turned up once. This sequence joins TRBV19 and TRBJ2-3, with TRBD1 as a possible D gene (6 bases). Germline CDR1 and CDR2: LNHDA and SQIVND (reference sequence). V was shortened by 6 bases and J by 2 bases, with 15 bases between the two germline ends. The CDR3 is 15 amino acids. The CDR3 spells CASSQGGLNTDTQYF. CDR3 sequence (DNA): TGTGCCAGTAGCCAAGGGGGTCTCAACACAGATACGCAGTATTTT.

The rearrangement joins TRBV10-2 to TRBJ2-7; TRBD2 agrees at 14 bases. This CDR3 has 15 residues. CDR1 WSHSY and CDR2 SAAADI come from the germline V gene. Unmatched junction bases numbered 4, after V lost 6 bases and J lost 3 bases. The CDR3 DNA follows: TGCGCCAGCAGAGACGGGACTAGCGGGGGCTACGAGCAGTACTTC. Its protein is CASRDGTSGGYEQYF.

V and J are TRBV14 and TRBJ2-4, with D uncertain. V dropped 2 bases and J dropped 8 bases, with 7 bases sitting between them. The germline V gene has CDR1 SGHDN and CDR2 FVKESK. CDR3 length: 12 residues. CDR3 sequence: CASSQKEDIQYF. The CDR3 DNA reads TGTGCCAGCAGCCAAAAAGAGGACATTCAGTACTTC. Supplemented by reference TRBV14 and TRBJ2-4, the full variable domain reads EAGVTQFPSHSVIEKGQTVTLRCDPISGHDNLYWYRRVMGKEIKFLLHFVKESKQDESGMPNNRFLAERTGGTYSTLKVQPAELEDSGVYFCASSQKEDIQYFGAGTRLSVL.

The chain recombines TRBV4-1 with TRBJ1-1; tentatively, D is TRBD1 (6 bases). CDR1 and CDR2 from the germline V gene are MGHRA and YSYEKL. The CDR3 is 16 amino acids. Trimming left V 2 bases short and J 0 bases short, with 13 bases between. This chain's CDR3 is CASSQPKTGMNTEAFF. In DNA, the CDR3 is TGCGCCAGCAGCCAACCAAAGACAGGTATGAACACTGAAGCTTTCTTT.

The chain joins TRBV24-1 to TRBJ2-1; TRBD2 aligns across 7 bases. The CDR3 extends over 14 amino acids. The V gene's germline CDR1 is KGHDR and CDR2 SFDVKD. After removal of 5 bases from V and 7 bases from J, the junction contained 7 bases not matched to a gene. The CDR3 bases are TGTGCCACCAGTGGCCCACTAGCGAGGAATGAGCAGTTCTTC. The encoded protein is CATSGPLARNEQFF.